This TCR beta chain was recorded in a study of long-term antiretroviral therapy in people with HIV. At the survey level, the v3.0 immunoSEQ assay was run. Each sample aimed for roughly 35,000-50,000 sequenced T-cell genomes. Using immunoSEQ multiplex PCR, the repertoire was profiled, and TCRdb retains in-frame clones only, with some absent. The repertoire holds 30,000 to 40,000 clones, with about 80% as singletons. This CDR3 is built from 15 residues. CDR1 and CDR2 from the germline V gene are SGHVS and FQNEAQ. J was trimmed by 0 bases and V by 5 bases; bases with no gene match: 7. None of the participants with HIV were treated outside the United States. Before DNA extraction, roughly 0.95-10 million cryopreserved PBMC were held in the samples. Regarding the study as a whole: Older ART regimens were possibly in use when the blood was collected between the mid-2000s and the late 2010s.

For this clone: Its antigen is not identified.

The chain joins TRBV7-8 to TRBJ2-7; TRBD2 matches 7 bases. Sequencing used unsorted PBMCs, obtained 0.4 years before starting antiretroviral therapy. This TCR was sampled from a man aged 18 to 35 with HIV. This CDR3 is CASSQNRDYSYEQYF. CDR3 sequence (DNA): TGTGCCAGCAGCCAAAACCGGGACTACTCCTACGAGCAGTACTTC.